The rows below give T cell receptor beta chains drawn from one sample of a study of blood T cell repertoires in COVID-19. Data came from immunoSEQ multiplex PCR; TCRdb stores just in-frame clones and leaves some out. The sample has about 300,000 clones; about nine tenths are singletons. The specimen sequenced was PBMCs or T cells enriched from blood (not recorded which). The receptors come from a man under 40 who had recovered from COVID-19. The CDR3 runs from the conserved cysteine through the conserved F or W. The order of the fields is D gene, V gene, clone size, J gene, CDR3 DNA, CDR3 protein. D genes are given only for firm matches. A row's size may be missing; if present it is once, few, many or a size class.

D gene: NA
V gene: TRBV7-6
clone size: NA
J gene: TRBJ1-4
CDR3 DNA: TGTGCCAGCAGCCGCACAGGGTTCGTTGATGAAAAACTGTTTTTT
CDR3 protein: CASSRTGFVDEKLFF

D gene: TRBD2
V gene: TRBV5-1
clone size: NA
J gene: TRBJ2-5
CDR3 DNA: TGCGCCAGCAGCTTGGGTGGGACTAGCGGCTCGTACCAAGAGACCCAGTACTTC
CDR3 protein: CASSLGGTSGSYQETQYF

D gene: TRBD1
V gene: TRBV28
clone size: NA
J gene: TRBJ1-5
CDR3 DNA: TGTGCCAGCTACAGGGGGAGACAGGAAGACCCAGGAGGCAATCAGCCCCAGCATTTT
CDR3 protein: CASYRGRQEDPGGNQPQHF

D gene: TRBD1
V gene: TRBV6-2/TRBV6-3
clone size: NA
J gene: TRBJ2-2
CDR3 DNA: TGTGCCAGCAGTAATAACAGGGGGCGCGCCACCGGGGAGCTGTTTTTT
CDR3 protein: CASSNNRGRATGELFF

D gene: TRBD2
V gene: TRBV11-3
clone size: NA
J gene: TRBJ2-3
CDR3 DNA: TGTGCCAGCAGCTTAATCCTAGCGGAAAGCACAGATACGCAGTATTTT
CDR3 protein: CASSLILAESTDTQYF

D gene: TRBD1
V gene: TRBV7-9
clone size: NA
J gene: TRBJ2-7
CDR3 DNA: TGTGCCAGCAGCTTAGAACAGGGGGCGCTTGGCGAGCAGTACTTC
CDR3 protein: CASSLEQGALGEQYF

D gene: TRBD2
V gene: TRBV5-8
clone size: NA
J gene: TRBJ2-7
CDR3 DNA: TGTGCCAGCAGCTTGGTTATAGCGGGGCCTACCTACGAGCAGTACTTC
CDR3 protein: CASSLVIAGPTYEQYF

D gene: TRBD1
V gene: TRBV15
clone size: NA
J gene: TRBJ1-2
CDR3 DNA: TGTGCCACCAGCAAGGGGACAGGGGGCGGCTACACCTTC
CDR3 protein: CATSKGTGGGYTF

D gene: NA
V gene: TRBV7-9
clone size: few
J gene: TRBJ2-1
CDR3 DNA: TGTGCCAGCAACCGAATATCTGGCCAGGGGGAGGATGAGCAGTTCTTC
CDR3 protein: CASNRISGQGEDEQFF

D gene: NA
V gene: TRBV7-2
clone size: NA
J gene: TRBJ2-3
CDR3 DNA: TGTGCCAGCAGCCCGGCGGGGACGGGAGATACGCAGTATTTT
CDR3 protein: CASSPAGTGDTQYF

D gene: TRBD2
V gene: TRBV30
clone size: NA
J gene: TRBJ2-1
CDR3 DNA: TGTGCCTGGAGTGTTAGCGGGAGAGGACGGAATGAGCAGTTCTTC
CDR3 protein: CAWSVSGRGRNEQFF

D gene: TRBD2
V gene: TRBV7-2
clone size: NA
J gene: TRBJ2-4
CDR3 DNA: TGTGCCAGCAGCTTAGGCGGGACCGGGGGGTTCATTCAGTACTTC
CDR3 protein: CASSLGGTGGFIQYF

D gene: NA
V gene: TRBV7-8
clone size: NA
J gene: TRBJ1-4
CDR3 DNA: TGTGCCAGCAGCTCTACCTGGCAAGCGTCTAATGAAAAACTGTTTTTT
CDR3 protein: CASSSTWQASNEKLFF

D gene: NA
V gene: TRBV5-1
clone size: NA
J gene: TRBJ1-2
CDR3 DNA: TGCGCCAGCAGCCCGACAGAGTACGAGGGCTACACCTTC
CDR3 protein: CASSPTEYEGYTF

D gene: NA
V gene: TRBV28
clone size: NA
J gene: TRBJ1-2
CDR3 DNA: TGTGCCAGCCTAACAGGGTTCCGAAATGGCTACACCTTC
CDR3 protein: CASLTGFRNGYTF

D gene: TRBD1
V gene: TRBV5-1
clone size: NA
J gene: TRBJ1-2
CDR3 DNA: TGCGCCAGCAGCTTGGCCGTAGGACAGGGGCATGGCTACACCTTC
CDR3 protein: CASSLAVGQGHGYTF

D gene: NA
V gene: TRBV19
clone size: NA
J gene: TRBJ1-5
CDR3 DNA: TGTGCCAGTAGTATAGACCAGAGGGCAGGGCCCCAGCATTTT
CDR3 protein: CASSIDQRAGPQHF

D gene: TRBD2
V gene: TRBV6-5
clone size: NA
J gene: TRBJ2-3
CDR3 DNA: TGTGCCAGCAGTTACTCGGCTAGCGGATCTGCAGATACGCAGTATTTT
CDR3 protein: CASSYSASGSADTQYF

D gene: NA
V gene: TRBV19
clone size: NA
J gene: TRBJ1-5
CDR3 DNA: TGTGCCAGTAGCAGGGGCTCCACGGGCAATCAGCCCCAGCATTTT
CDR3 protein: CASSRGSTGNQPQHF

D gene: NA
V gene: TRBV7-9
clone size: NA
J gene: TRBJ1-4
CDR3 DNA: TGTGCCAGCAGCCCCGGTAATGAAAAACTGTTTTTT
CDR3 protein: CASSPGNEKLFF

D gene: TRBD1
V gene: TRBV19
clone size: NA
J gene: TRBJ1-2
CDR3 DNA: TGTGCCAGTACCCAGGACAGGGTCTATGGCTACACCTTC
CDR3 protein: CASTQDRVYGYTF

D gene: TRBD1
V gene: TRBV6-5
clone size: NA
J gene: TRBJ2-1
CDR3 DNA: TGTGCCAGCACCAAAATGACAGGGGGAGGCAATGAGCAGTTCTTC
CDR3 protein: CASTKMTGGGNEQFF

D gene: NA
V gene: TRBV4-1
clone size: NA
J gene: TRBJ1-1
CDR3 DNA: TGCGCCAGCAGCCAAGCCGGTACCGATGGTCGGAACACTGAAGCTTTCTTT
CDR3 protein: CASSQAGTDGRNTEAFF

D gene: NA
V gene: TRBV30
clone size: NA
J gene: TRBJ2-2
CDR3 DNA: TGTGCCTGGAGTGTGGGTAGCGCCGGGGAGCTGTTTTTT
CDR3 protein: CAWSVGSAGELFF

D gene: TRBD2
V gene: TRBV28
clone size: NA
J gene: TRBJ2-7
CDR3 DNA: TGTGCCAGCACACGGGGGGGGACCCCCTCCTACGAGCAGTACTTC
CDR3 protein: CASTRGGTPSYEQYF

D gene: NA
V gene: TRBV6-5
clone size: NA
J gene: TRBJ1-1
CDR3 DNA: TGTGCCAGCAGGGAGGAGTTCCTGAACACTGAAGCTTTCTTT
CDR3 protein: CASREEFLNTEAFF

D gene: TRBD2
V gene: TRBV27
clone size: NA
J gene: TRBJ2-2
CDR3 DNA: TGTGCCAGCAGTTTATCTAGCGGGAGAATCACCGGGGAGCTGTTTTTT
CDR3 protein: CASSLSSGRITGELFF

D gene: NA
V gene: TRBV5-6
clone size: NA
J gene: TRBJ2-5
CDR3 DNA: TGTGCCAGCAGCCGATCCGGGATTCCAGAGACCCAGTACTTC
CDR3 protein: CASSRSGIPETQYF

D gene: TRBD2
V gene: TRBV19
clone size: NA
J gene: TRBJ2-1
CDR3 DNA: TGTGCCAGTAGTGTGACTAGCGGGGCCTACAATGAGCAGTTCTTC
CDR3 protein: CASSVTSGAYNEQFF

D gene: NA
V gene: TRBV7-2
clone size: few
J gene: TRBJ1-1
CDR3 DNA: TGTGCCAGCAGCTTTTTTAGGGCAGGGGTACACACTGAAGCTTTCTTT
CDR3 protein: CASSFFRAGVHTEAFF

D gene: NA
V gene: TRBV3-1/TRBV3-2
clone size: few
J gene: TRBJ2-5
CDR3 DNA: TGTGCCAGCAGCTTTAAGACTGTCCAAGAGACCCAGTACTTC
CDR3 protein: CASSFKTVQETQYF

D gene: TRBD2
V gene: TRBV9
clone size: NA
J gene: TRBJ2-3
CDR3 DNA: TGTGCCAGCAGCCCCGGAGGTCTAGCGGGGCACACAGATACGCAGTATTTT
CDR3 protein: CASSPGGLAGHTDTQYF

D gene: NA
V gene: TRBV5-4
clone size: NA
J gene: TRBJ2-4
CDR3 DNA: TGTGCCAGCAGCTCGGACTCTAACGTAGCCAAAAACATTCAGTACTTC
CDR3 protein: CASSSDSNVAKNIQYF

D gene: NA
V gene: TRBV27
clone size: NA
J gene: TRBJ2-1
CDR3 DNA: TGTGCCAGCAGGACTACGCCGGGGTCCTACAATGAGCAGTTCTTC
CDR3 protein: CASRTTPGSYNEQFF

D gene: NA
V gene: TRBV2
clone size: few
J gene: TRBJ1-5
CDR3 DNA: TGTGCCAGCAGGGGGTTAGGGAGGGGCGGTCAGCCCCAGCATTTT
CDR3 protein: CASRGLGRGGQPQHF

D gene: TRBD1
V gene: TRBV5-6
clone size: NA
J gene: TRBJ1-4
CDR3 DNA: TGTGCCAGCAGCAAGGGACAGCTAGGAGAAAAACTGTTTTTT
CDR3 protein: CASSKGQLGEKLFF

D gene: NA
V gene: TRBV5-4
clone size: NA
J gene: TRBJ2-3
CDR3 DNA: TGTGCCAGCAGCTTGGGGTCGGGCACAGATACGCAGTATTTT
CDR3 protein: CASSLGSGTDTQYF

D gene: TRBD1
V gene: TRBV5-6
clone size: NA
J gene: TRBJ1-4
CDR3 DNA: TGTGCCAGCGGTAGGGGACAGTGGATTTACGAAAAACTGTTTTTT
CDR3 protein: CASGRGQWIYEKLFF